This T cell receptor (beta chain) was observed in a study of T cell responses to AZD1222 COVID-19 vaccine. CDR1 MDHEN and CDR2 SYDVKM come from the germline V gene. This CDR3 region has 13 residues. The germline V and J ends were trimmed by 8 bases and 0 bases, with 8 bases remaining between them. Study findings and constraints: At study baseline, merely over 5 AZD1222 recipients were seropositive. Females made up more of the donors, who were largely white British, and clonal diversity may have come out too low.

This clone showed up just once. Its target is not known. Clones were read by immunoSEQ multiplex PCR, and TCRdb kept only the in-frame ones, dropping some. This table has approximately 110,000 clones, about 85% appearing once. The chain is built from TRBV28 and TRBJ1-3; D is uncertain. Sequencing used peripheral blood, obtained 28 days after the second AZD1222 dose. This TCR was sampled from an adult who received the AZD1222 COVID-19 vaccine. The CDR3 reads CASGQSSGNTIYF. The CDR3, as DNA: TGTGCCAGCGGTCAAAGCTCTGGAAACACCATATATTTT.